The 9 T cell receptor beta chains presented below share a single source sample, sequenced in a study of T cells of healthy individuals. TCRdb passed the 5' RACE reads through MiXCR, listing each CDR3 protein once. The repertoire holds approximately 89,000 distinct CDR3 sequences, with approximately 4.7% as singletons. Receptors were obtained from a female donor in good health.

This chain connects TRBV4-1 to TRBJ2-5; TRBD1 aligns across 7 bases. The germline V gene encodes CDR1 MGHRA and CDR2 YSYEKL. Losses at the gene ends were 1 base for V and 7 bases for J; bases not matched to a gene: 12. The CDR3 loop spans 16 amino acids. The DNA for the CDR3 is TGCGCCAGCAGCCAAGGCCTACAGGGGATCCTAAGGACCCAGTACTTC. Its translation: CASSQGLQGILRTQYF.

The genes are TRBV6-5 and TRBJ2-5; possible D gene TRBD2, 5 bases. The CDR3 contains 16 residues. The germline gives CDR1 MNHEY, CDR2 SVGAGI. Trimming cost V 6 bases and J 5 bases, with 22 bases left between them. The CDR3 loop is CASREGRSGRDETQYF. The CDR3 DNA reads TGTGCCAGCAGAGAAGGACGAAGCGGTCGTGACGAGACCCAGTACTTC.

This clonotype has a handful of counts. The chain is built from TRBV30 and TRBJ2-1; 11 nucleotides align to TRBD2. Per germline, CDR1 GTSNPN and CDR2 SVGIG (reference sequence). The CDR3 length is 15 residues. The trim removed 2 bases at V and 8 bases at J, leaving 8 bases unmatched. This CDR3 reads CAWSYTSGSGYEQFF. CDR3 in DNA: TGTGCCTGGAGTTATACTAGCGGGAGTGGGTATGAGCAGTTCTTC. Filled out from reference TRBV30 and TRBJ2-1, the complete variable domain reads SQTIHQWPATLVQPVGSPLSLECTVEGTSNPNLYWYRQAAGRGLQLLFYSVGIGQISSEVPQNLSASRPQDRQFILSSKKLLLSDSGFYLCAWSYTSGSGYEQFFGPGTRLTVL.

This clonotype was recorded many times. The chain is built from TRBV28 and TRBJ2-7; D is perhaps TRBD1 or TRBD2 (5 bases each). In germline, CDR1 is MDHEN, CDR2 SYDVKM. This CDR3 comprises 15 residues. Deletions cut 6 bases from V and 2 bases from J, with 17 bases between. CDR3 nucleotides: TGTGCCAGCAGCTCTACCGGGACGCAAACCTACGAGCAGTACTTC. It yields the protein CASSSTGTQTYEQYF.

V gene TRBV12-5 combines with J gene TRBJ2-1, with D tentatively TRBD2 (5 bases). Germline V gene data show CDR1 as LGHNT and CDR2 as FRNRAP. The CDR3 has 14 residues. V lost 5 bases and J lost 7, with 15 bases in between. The DNA for the CDR3 is TGTGCTAGTGGTATGGGAGCTCAAGCGAATGAGCAGTTCTTC. Amino acid sequence: CASGMGAQANEQFF.

Many counts were recorded for this clonotype. DNA of the CDR3: TGTGCCACCAGTGTGGGGACTCAGCAAGAGACCCAGTACTTC. It yields the protein CATSVGTQQETQYF. The V call is TRBV24-1, the J call TRBJ2-5, with D tentatively TRBD2 (6 bases). Germline CDR1 reads KGHDR; CDR2 reads SFDVKD. The CDR3 extends over 14 amino acids. Trimming removed 5 bases from V and 2 bases from J, with 11 bases in between.

This clonotype has a count of ten or more. The chain links TRBV5-5 to TRBJ2-5; no definite D call. The CDR3 is made up of 13 amino acids. Trimming left V 4 bases short and J 4 bases short, with 11 bases between. Germline V lookup: CDR1 SGHKS, CDR2 YYEKEE (reference sequence). CDR3 in amino acids: CASSLPILETQYF. DNA of the CDR3: TGTGCCAGCAGCCTCCCGATCCTAGAGACCCAGTACTTC.

This clonotype has a count of ten or more. In DNA form, the CDR3 reads TGTGCCAGTAATCAGGGGAATCGAGCAGAGACCCAGTACTTC. Translation: CASNQGNRAETQYF. The V and J genes are TRBV19 and TRBJ2-5; D might be TRBD1 (6 bases). V gave up 7 bases and J gave up 4 bases, with 16 bases separating them. The CDR3 extends over 14 amino acids. Germline lookup yields CDR1 LNHDA and CDR2 SQIVND (reference sequence).

This clonotype appeared many times. The gene calls are TRBV29-1 and TRBJ2-2, with TRBD2 matching 7 bases. With 4 bases clipped from V and 1 base from J, the junction kept 6 bases outside the gene matches. Germline V gives CDR1 SQVTM, CDR2 ANQGSEA. The CDR3 covers 15 residues. The CDR3 nucleotides are TGCAGCGTTGTGGTGTCTAGCGGGAACACCGGGGAGCTGTTTTTT. Residues: CSVVVSSGNTGELFF.